A single sample is the source of the 20 T cell receptor beta chains below, sequenced in a study of blood T cell repertoires in COVID-19. Repertoires were generated with immunoSEQ multiplex PCR, while TCRdb's copy carries only in-frame clones and drops some. The sample has some 220,000 clones, roughly 84% seen once. Sequenced sample: peripheral blood. The receptors come from a woman aged 55 to 70 who had recovered from COVID-19.

This clone has just a few counts. The chain combines TRBV11-1 with TRBJ1-6, with D uncertain. The germline CDR1 and CDR2 sequences are SGHAT and FQDESV (reference sequence). V was cut by 5 bases and J by 9 bases, with 8 bases left in between. The CDR3 is 12 residues long. The CDR3 loop reads CASSLPGSPLHF. In DNA, the CDR3 is TGTGCCAGCAGCCTACCAGGTTCACCCCTCCACTTT.

The V and J genes are TRBV7-2 and TRBJ1-2, with 9 bases fitting TRBD1. After removal of 5 bases from V and 3 bases from J, the junction contained 7 bases not matched to a gene. CDR3 length: 15 residues. The germline V gene has CDR1 SGHTA and CDR2 FQGNSA. CDR3: CASSPQGQGYYGYTF. DNA of the CDR3: TGTGCCAGCAGCCCTCAGGGACAGGGCTACTATGGCTACACCTTC.

As DNA, the CDR3 is TGTGCCAGCAGTTACGGGGCGGGGGGCATTTTCAATGAGCAGTTCTTC. This codes for CASSYGAGGIFNEQFF. This sequence joins TRBV6-2 or TRBV6-3 and TRBJ2-1; TRBD2 matches 8 bases. The CDR3 covers 16 residues. J was trimmed by 6 bases and V by 2 bases; bases with no gene match: 9. The germline V gene encodes CDR1 MNHEY and CDR2 SVGEGT.

The chain combines TRBV15 with TRBJ1-1; 7 nucleotides agree with TRBD1. Germline CDR1 and CDR2: LNHNV and YYDKDF (reference sequence). V lost 5 bases and J lost 6; bases outside the gene matches: 6. This CDR3 is 13 amino acids long. In nucleotides, the CDR3 is TGTGCCACCAGCCCACGGACAGGCTCTGAAGCTTTCTTT. Protein: CATSPRTGSEAFF.

Ten or more counts support this clone. The V gene is TRBV6-5, the J gene TRBJ1-5; D is undetermined. This CDR3 is 13 amino acids long. Germline assignment: CDR1 MNHEY and CDR2 SVGAGI. The ends were cut back, 6 bases at V and 5 bases at J, with 11 bases in the middle. CDR3 amino acids: CASSRDPYQPQHF. CDR3 nucleotide sequence: TGTGCCAGCAGCCGGGATCCTTATCAGCCCCAGCATTTT.

The chain carries TRBV7-9 and TRBJ1-2, with D possibly being TRBD1 (5 bases). The CDR3 spans 11 residues. Germline V CDR1 and CDR2: SEHNR, FQNEAQ (reference sequence). Trimming pared 5 bases from V and 8 bases from J, leaving 9 bases between. The DNA of the CDR3 is TGTGCCAGCAGCGCAGGGAACGGCTACACCTTC. Amino acid sequence: CASSAGNGYTF.

This clone was seen once. The V and J genes are TRBV27 and TRBJ2-3, with 11 nucleotides matching TRBD1. V was pared by 4 bases and J by 2 bases, with 11 bases of the junction left unmatched. CDR3 length: 18 residues. The germline gives CDR1 MNHEY, CDR2 SMNVEV (reference sequence). The CDR3 loop is CASSSDRGRAGLTDTQYF. DNA of the CDR3: TGTGCCAGCAGTTCGGACAGGGGGCGGGCTGGGCTCACAGATACGCAGTATTTT.

The chain employs TRBV7-9 and TRBJ1-2, with 9 bases matching TRBD1. V lost 3 bases, J lost 4 bases, and 6 bases stayed unmatched. Germline CDR1 is SEHNR and CDR2 is FQNEAQ (reference sequence). CDR3 length: 15 residues. CDR3 nucleotides: TGTGCCAGCAGCTTGACAGGGGGAGGGAGCTATGGCTACACCTTC. It codes for CASSLTGGGSYGYTF. The whole variable domain, remainder taken from reference TRBV7-9 and TRBJ1-2, is DTGVSQNPRHKITKRGQNVTFRCDPISEHNRLYWYRQTLGQGPEFLTYFQNEAQLEKSRLLSDRFSAERPKGSFSTLEIQRTEQGDSAMYLCASSLTGGGSYGYTFGSGTRLTVV.

J is TRBJ1-4 and V is TRBV4-1, with unresolved D. Germline V lookup: CDR1 MGHRA, CDR2 YSYEKL. The germline V and J ends were trimmed by 2 bases and 7 bases, with 17 bases remaining between them. The CDR3 covers 16 residues. The CDR3 sequence is CASSQIHWRAPEKLFF. The CDR3 bases are TGCGCCAGCAGCCAAATCCATTGGAGAGCTCCTGAAAAACTGTTTTTT.

This rearrangement joins TRBV5-4 to TRBJ2-2, with D possibly being TRBD2 (6 bases). CDR1 and CDR2 (germline): SGHNT, YYREEE (reference sequence). Trimming removed 5 bases at V and 4 bases at J, with 18 bases between. This CDR3 is 16 amino acids long. For the CDR3, the DNA is TGTGCCAGCAGTTTACAGTCCGGGGGACCCACCGGGGAGCTGTTTTTT. Translating it yields CASSLQSGGPTGELFF.

This clone is a singleton in its sample. The chain uses TRBV29-1 and TRBJ1-2, with 7 bases identical to TRBD1. The germline V gene encodes CDR1 SQVTM and CDR2 ANQGSEA. The CDR3 is made up of 14 amino acids. With 3 bases clipped from V and 6 bases from J, the junction kept 10 bases outside the gene matches. Written as DNA, the CDR3 is TGCAGCGTTGATGACCAACAGGGGTACAATGGCTACACCTTC. Its translation is CSVDDQQGYNGYTF. Filled out from reference TRBV29-1 and TRBJ1-2, the complete variable domain reads SAVISQKPSRDICQRGTSLTIQCQVDSQVTMMFWYRQQPGQSLTLIATANQGSEATYESGFVIDKFPISRPNLTFSTLTVSNMSPEDSSIYLCSVDDQQGYNGYTFGSGTRLTVV.

The chain links TRBV4-3 to TRBJ1-2, with 7 positions matching TRBD1. This CDR3 is built from 14 residues. V lost 2 bases to trimming and J lost 6 bases; unmatched junction nucleotides: 6. Germline V gene lookup returns CDR1 LGHNA and CDR2 YSLEER. CDR3 in DNA: TGCGCCAGCAGCCAATACGACAGGGAAGATGGCTACACCTTC. Translated, it gives CASSQYDREDGYTF.

This clone is a singleton in its sample. This chain links TRBV7-9 with TRBJ2-1, with D possibly being TRBD2 (5 bases). The CDR3 is made up of 16 amino acids. The germline CDR1 and CDR2 sequences are SEHNR and FQNEAQ (reference sequence). V lost 5 bases, J lost 8 bases, and 22 bases lay in between. The CDR3 DNA reads as TGTGCCAGCAGCCCACGTCGGGTCATAGGAGGTGATGAGCAGTTCTTC. Its protein product is CASSPRRVIGGDEQFF.

The chain couples TRBV4-1 to TRBJ2-7; tentative D call: TRBD2 (6 bases). V gave up 1 base and J gave up 7 bases, with 17 bases separating them. Germline assignment: CDR1 MGHRA and CDR2 YSYEKL. The CDR3 has 15 amino acids. The CDR3 sequence is CASSQVVGRRGEQYF. The CDR3 DNA reads TGCGCCAGCAGCCAAGTCGTGGGACGGCGGGGTGAGCAGTACTTC.

This chain joins TRBV10-3 and TRBJ1-1, with D possibly being TRBD1 (5 bases). The ends were cut back, 6 bases at V and 2 bases at J, with 10 bases in the middle. The CDR3 loop spans 13 amino acids. The germline CDR1 and CDR2 sequences are ENHRY and SYGVKD. CDR3 residues: CAIRIDRNTEAFF. DNA for the CDR3: TGTGCCATCAGAATAGACAGAAACACTGAAGCTTTCTTT.

The chain employs TRBV10-3 and TRBJ2-7, with 8 nucleotides matching TRBD1. The V gene end was trimmed by 6 bases and the J gene end by 0 bases; junction bases not matched to a gene: 1. The CDR3 totals 13 residues. From germline, CDR1 is ENHRY and CDR2 SYGVKD. The CDR3 nucleotides read TGTGCCATCAGGACAGGGGACTCCTACGAGCAGTACTTC. Amino acids: CAIRTGDSYEQYF.

The chain joins TRBV5-8 to TRBJ2-5; D call uncertain. V was clipped by 6 bases and J by 7 bases, with 16 bases between them. Per germline, CDR1 SGHTS and CDR2 YDEGEE. The CDR3 has 13 amino acids. CDR3 loop: CASTLTPTRTQYF. For the CDR3, the DNA is TGTGCCAGCACCCTAACTCCCACGAGGACCCAGTACTTC.

This chain connects TRBV11-2 to TRBJ2-7; 9 bases are a match to TRBD2. Germline trimming cut 7 bases from V and 3 bases from J; bases unmatched to any gene: 19. The length of the CDR3 is 18 residues. Germline lookup yields CDR1 SGHAT and CDR2 FQNNGV. The CDR3 region has the DNA TGTGCCAGCAACCTGGGTCGAGCGGGGGGCCCGGGAGTCTACGAGCAGTACTTC. It encodes CASNLGRAGGPGVYEQYF.

The chain joins TRBV4-1 to TRBJ1-1; 9 positions agree with TRBD1. CDR1 is MGHRA, CDR2 YSYEKL, per germline. The CDR3 length is 16 residues. V shed 4 bases and J 4 bases; nucleotides not matched to a gene: 10. The CDR3 is CASSRGQGTLGTEAFF. CDR3 coding DNA: TGCGCCAGCAGCCGAGGACAGGGGACATTGGGCACTGAAGCTTTCTTT.

The genes are TRBV5-1 and TRBJ2-3; 10 positions match TRBD2. The germline V gene has CDR1 SGHRS and CDR2 YFSETQ. This CDR3 has 17 amino acids. Trimming removed 0 bases from V and 3 bases from J; junction bases left unmatched: 7. This chain's CDR3 is CASSLGLAGVGTDTQYF. The CDR3 DNA reads TGCGCCAGCAGCTTGGGGCTAGCGGGGGTTGGGACAGATACGCAGTATTTT.